These 32 T cell receptor beta chains originate from one sample sequenced in a study of T cell responses to AZD1222 COVID-19 vaccine. Some clones are missing from TCRdb's copy, which holds only in-frame ones; the method was immunoSEQ multiplex PCR. The sample has 40,000 to 55,000 clones, 90% seen once. The sample here was peripheral blood, taken 28 days after the second AZD1222 dose. The receptors here all came from an adult who received the AZD1222 COVID-19 vaccine.

The V and J genes are TRBV5-1 and TRBJ2-5; D not resolved. The germline gives CDR1 SGHRS, CDR2 YFSETQ. V was trimmed by 2 bases and J by 2 bases, leaving 10 bases between them. The CDR3 has 14 amino acids. The CDR3 is CASSLGTIQETQYF. CDR3 bases: TGCGCCAGCAGCTTAGGAACCATACAAGAGACCCAGTACTTC.

The chain has TRBV4-1 and TRBJ2-3, with 10 bases that match TRBD2. V shed 0 bases, J shed 3 bases, and the junction held 12 bases outside the gene matches. Germline lookup yields CDR1 MGHRA and CDR2 YSYEKL. The CDR3 length is 19 residues. CDR3 in DNA: TGCGCCAGCAGCCAAGATTCGGCTAGCGGGGGAATCATAACAGATACGCAGTATTTT. This encodes CASSQDSASGGIITDTQYF.

This clone occurred once. The chain combines TRBV4-3 with TRBJ1-2, with 7 bases aligning to TRBD1. The CDR3 sequence is 15 residues long. Germline CDR1 LGHNA, CDR2 YSLEER. V shed 1 base and J 4 bases; nucleotides not matched to a gene: 6. Here the CDR3 reads CASSQAGTVVYGYTF. The CDR3 DNA reads TGCGCCAGCAGCCAAGCAGGGACAGTGGTCTATGGCTACACCTTC.

The gene calls are TRBV4-1 and TRBJ2-7; TRBD2 matches at 9 bases. After removal of 0 bases from V and 4 bases from J, the junction contained 7 bases not matched to a gene. The CDR3 is 16 amino acids. The germline gives CDR1 MGHRA, CDR2 YSYEKL. The CDR3 loop is CASSQEDSGGLYEQYF. Written as DNA, the CDR3 is TGCGCCAGCAGCCAAGAGGATAGCGGGGGTCTGTACGAGCAGTACTTC.

The CDR3 loop reads CASSQGQVYNEQFF. The CDR3 DNA follows: TGCGCCAGCAGCCAAGGGCAGGTCTACAATGAGCAGTTCTTC. The chain links TRBV4-1 to TRBJ2-1; D not certain. The CDR3 contains 14 residues. V was shortened by 1 base and J by 3 bases, with 7 bases between the two germline ends. Germline V gene data show CDR1 as MGHRA and CDR2 as YSYEKL.

The V and J genes are TRBV3-1 (or the pseudogene TRBV3-2) and TRBJ2-1, with TRBD2 matching 10 bases. The CDR3 length is 15 residues. V was pared by 6 bases and J by 7 bases, with 9 bases of the junction left unmatched. Germline V gene sequence: CDR1 LGHDT, CDR2 YNNKEL (reference sequence). In nucleotides, the CDR3 is TGTGCCAGCAGTTCTCCGGGACTAGCGAGTAATGAGCAGTTCTTC. Translation gives CASSSPGLASNEQFF.

The CDR3 loop reads CASSLNTGELFF. The CDR3 DNA is TGTGCCAGCAGCTTAAATACCGGGGAGCTGTTTTTT. This chain connects TRBV11-3 to TRBJ2-2; no definite D call. Trimming took 2 bases from V and 5 from J, leaving 3 bases between them. Germline V CDR1 and CDR2: SGHNT, YENEEA. This CDR3 is built from 12 residues.

The chain recombines TRBV6-4 with TRBJ2-3, with 7 nucleotides matching TRBD1. With 5 bases clipped from V and 6 bases from J, the junction kept 11 bases outside the gene matches. The CDR3 sequence is 15 residues long. The V gene's germline CDR1 is MRHNA and CDR2 SNTAGT. The CDR3 coding sequence is TGTGCCAGCAGTCTCGACAGGGCGGTATCGGATACGCAGTATTTT. It yields the protein CASSLDRAVSDTQYF.

The J gene is TRBJ1-5, the V gene TRBV19, with 9 bases identical to TRBD1. The CDR3 spans 14 residues. From germline, CDR1 is LNHDA and CDR2 SQIVND (reference sequence). Trimming cost V 7 bases and J 6 bases; bases outside gene matches: 7. CDR3 sequence (DNA): TGTGCCAGTATGGAAAGGGACAGGGTTCAGCCCCAGCATTTT. Its translation: CASMERDRVQPQHF.

The V and J genes are TRBV4-2 and TRBJ2-7; D ambiguous. The CDR3 is 13 amino acids. Looked up from germline, CDR1 is LGHNA and CDR2 is YNFKEQ. Trimming removed 1 base at V and 0 bases at J, with 4 bases between. CDR3 residues: CASSQVSSYEQYF. CDR3 nucleotide sequence: TGTGCCAGCAGCCAAGTCAGCTCCTACGAGCAGTACTTC.

This chain uses TRBV9 with TRBJ1-4; D is perhaps TRBD1 (5 bases). Trimming stripped 0 bases from V and 5 bases from J, with 11 bases between. This CDR3 region has 15 residues. Germline V gives CDR1 SGDLS, CDR2 YYNGEE. CDR3 DNA: TGTGCCAGCAGCGTAGCGGGGACTGGGAATGAAAAACTGTTTTTT. Translating it yields CASSVAGTGNEKLFF.

This clone showed up just once. V gene TRBV30 combines with J gene TRBJ2-2; a weak D match, TRBD1 (6 bases). The V gene's germline CDR1 is GTSNPN and CDR2 SVGIG (reference sequence). The CDR3 covers 15 residues. Trimming pared 0 bases from V and 1 base from J, leaving 9 bases between. CDR3 in amino acids: CAWSVLRGNTGELFF. DNA for the CDR3: TGTGCCTGGAGTGTTCTCAGGGGGAACACCGGGGAGCTGTTTTTT.

The V and J genes are TRBV6-2 or TRBV6-3 and TRBJ1-2; D unresolved. Germline V gene lookup returns CDR1 MNHEY and CDR2 SVGEGT. This CDR3 spans 11 amino acids. V was trimmed by 2 bases and J by 7 bases, leaving 5 bases between them. The CDR3 sequence: CASSYGPGYTF. CDR3 in DNA: TGTGCCAGCAGTTACGGGCCTGGCTACACCTTC.

V usage is TRBV7-2 and J usage is TRBJ1-2, with no clear D. The V gene lost 1 base and the J gene lost 4 bases, with 10 bases spanning the gap. The CDR3 covers 14 residues. Germline V lookup: CDR1 SGHTA, CDR2 FQGNSA. CDR3 bases: TGTGCCAGCAGCTTAGAAGAGGGTCCCTATGGCTACACCTTC. The encoded protein is CASSLEEGPYGYTF.

On this clone: The junction departs from germline at one end; a sequencing error may be responsible. The rearrangement joins TRBV27 to TRBJ1-6; D gene ambiguous. This CDR3 has 17 amino acids. The germline V gene has CDR1 MNHEY and CDR2 SMNVEV (reference sequence). The CDR3 region has the DNA TGTGCCCGCAGTTGGGGAGCCGCCGGGCCGGGAGGATCACCCCTCCACTTT. This codes for CARSWGAAGPGGSPLHF.

The J gene is TRBJ2-1, the V gene TRBV6-6; the match to TRBD2 covers 8 bases. The CDR3 has 21 residues. V was pared by 5 bases and J by 7 bases, with 28 bases of the junction left unmatched. Germline CDR1 MNHNY, CDR2 SVGAGI (reference sequence). CDR3 in amino acids: CASSLRPRRGTAGGTKNEQFF. As DNA, the CDR3 is TGTGCCAGCAGTCTGCGCCCCCGGAGGGGTACGGCGGGGGGTACCAAAAATGAGCAGTTCTTC.

The V and J genes are TRBV30 and TRBJ2-5, with unresolved D. Trimming shortened V by 4 bases and J by 11 bases, and 17 bases separated the two germline ends. CDR3 size: 12 residues. CDR1 and CDR2 (germline): GTSNPN, SVGIG (reference sequence). CDR3 loop: CAWTNSPDVQYF. The CDR3 region has the DNA TGTGCCTGGACCAACTCCCCGGACGTACAGTACTTC.

The chain recombines TRBV30 with TRBJ1-2, with D maybe TRBD1 (6 bases). Germline loops: CDR1 GTSNPN, CDR2 SVGIG (reference sequence). The germline V and J ends were trimmed by 3 bases and 8 bases, with 22 bases remaining between them. The CDR3 has 15 residues. In DNA form, the CDR3 reads TGTGCCTGGAGCACCAGGGGACGGAGGGGTAACGGCTACACCTTC. Its protein product is CAWSTRGRRGNGYTF.

The gene calls are TRBV6-2 or TRBV6-3 and TRBJ2-3, with 9 bases aligning to TRBD2. J gave up 0 bases and V 6 bases, and 4 bases lay outside the gene matches. This CDR3 region has 15 residues. Germline CDR1 MNHEY, CDR2 SVGEGT. The chain's CDR3 is CASSVTSGSTDTQYF. The CDR3 bases are TGTGCCAGCAGCGTGACTAGCGGTAGCACAGATACGCAGTATTTT.

This chain uses TRBV19 with TRBJ1-6; the D gene is possibly TRBD1 (6 bases). The V gene's germline CDR1 is LNHDA and CDR2 SQIVND (reference sequence). The CDR3 covers 15 residues. V was clipped by 5 bases and J by 6 bases, with 14 bases between them. In nucleotides, the CDR3 is TGTGCCAGTAGTTCCTCAGGACAGCCTAATTCACCCCTCCACTTT. This gives the protein CASSSSGQPNSPLHF.

V usage is TRBV2 and J usage is TRBJ2-7; D ambiguous. The CDR3 length is 13 residues. V lost 6 bases and J lost 2, with 11 bases in between. Germline CDR1 is SNHLY and CDR2 is FYNNEI. This CDR3 reads CASRRQYTYEQYF. The CDR3 DNA reads TGTGCCAGCAGGCGCCAGTATACCTACGAGCAGTACTTC.

The V call is TRBV9, the J call TRBJ2-5, with 10 bases lining up with TRBD2. The V gene's germline CDR1 is SGDLS and CDR2 YYNGEE. V dropped 6 bases and J dropped 1; count of bases not matched to a gene: 15. The CDR3 spans 18 residues. CDR3 bases: TGTGCCAGCACCCGGAGCGGGGGGGCCTTTTCTCCCCAAGAGACCCAGTACTTC. Amino acids: CASTRSGGAFSPQETQYF.

CDR3 sequence reads: CASSVESGGGYNEQFF. CDR3 coding DNA: TGTGCCAGCAGCGTAGAGAGCGGGGGGGGCTACAATGAGCAGTTCTTC. This sequence joins TRBV9 and TRBJ2-1; 10 nucleotides match TRBD2. Looked up from germline, CDR1 is SGDLS and CDR2 is YYNGEE. The CDR3 sequence is 16 residues long. Unmatched junction bases numbered 3, after V lost 0 bases and J lost 3 bases.

The chain links TRBV5-6 to TRBJ1-3, with TRBD1 as a possible D gene (5 bases). The CDR3 extends over 16 amino acids. CDR1 and CDR2 from the germline V gene are SGHDT and YYEEEE. The V gene lost 4 bases and the J gene lost 3 bases, with 17 bases spanning the gap. DNA for the CDR3: TGTGCCAGCAGCGCGGTGGGGCCAGAGCTTGGAAACACCATATATTTT. Its protein product is CASSAVGPELGNTIYF. Complete variable domain (other parts from reference TRBV5-6 and TRBJ1-3): DAGVTQSPTHLIKTRGQQVTLRCSPKSGHDTVSWYQQALGQGPQFIFQYYEEEERQRGNFPDRFSGHQFPNYSSELNVNALLLGDSALYLCASSAVGPELGNTIYFGEGSWLTVV.

The chain recombines TRBV7-2 with TRBJ2-3; D remains ambiguous. Germline V lookup: CDR1 SGHTA, CDR2 FQGNSA. This CDR3 contains 18 residues. V lost 0 bases and J 4 bases, leaving 20 bases between the germline ends. The chain's CDR3 is CASSLAPRRRGDADTQYF. Here the CDR3 DNA reads TGTGCCAGCAGCTTAGCTCCCCGGCGTCGTGGGGATGCAGATACGCAGTATTTT.

This rearrangement joins TRBV7-2 to TRBJ1-3, with D possibly TRBD1 on 6 matching bases. Germline V gene data show CDR1 as SGHTA and CDR2 as FQGNSA. The ends were cut back, 0 bases at V and 0 bases at J, with 15 bases in the middle. The CDR3 has 18 amino acids. This CDR3 reads CASSLAQTGLTSGNTIYF. CDR3 nucleotide sequence: TGTGCCAGCAGCTTAGCTCAGACAGGACTCACCTCTGGAAACACCATATATTTT.

The gene calls are TRBV29-1 and TRBJ1-3; possibly TRBD1 for D (5 bases). Germline V gene sequence: CDR1 SQVTM, CDR2 ANQGSEA. This CDR3 spans 12 amino acids. V lost 6 bases, J lost 4 bases, and 10 bases lay in between. The CDR3 region is CSVPGRGNTIYF. CDR3 DNA: TGCAGCGTCCCAGGGAGAGGAAACACCATATATTTT.

The V call is TRBV6-2 or TRBV6-3, the J call TRBJ1-2; TRBD1 agrees at 10 bases. V lost 2 bases and J lost 2; bases outside the gene matches: 11. Per germline, CDR1 MNHEY and CDR2 SVGEGT. CDR3 length: 18 residues. The CDR3 DNA reads as TGTGCCAGCAGTTACCGACCGGGACAGGGGCTTAGAAACTATGGCTACACCTTC. It specifies CASSYRPGQGLRNYGYTF.

The CDR3 is CASSERQGNTEAFF. CDR3 DNA: TGTGCCAGCAGCGAAAGACAGGGTAACACTGAAGCTTTCTTT. The rearrangement uses TRBV9 and TRBJ1-1, with 7 bases lining up with TRBD1. Per germline, CDR1 SGDLS and CDR2 YYNGEE. V lost 3 bases and J lost 2; bases outside the gene matches: 4. The length of the CDR3 is 14 residues.

The chain couples TRBV6-1 to TRBJ1-2; D is unresolved. CDR1 is MNHNS, CDR2 SASEGT, per germline. V lost 3 bases, J lost 6 bases, and 11 bases lay in between. The CDR3 extends over 13 amino acids. The CDR3 loop is CASSESRRNGYTF. CDR3 DNA sequence: TGTGCCAGCAGTGAGTCCAGGAGAAATGGCTACACCTTC.

The chain is built from TRBV19 and TRBJ2-3; 11 nucleotides agree with TRBD2. The length of the CDR3 is 17 residues. The V gene's germline CDR1 is LNHDA and CDR2 SQIVND (reference sequence). With 9 bases clipped from V and 2 bases from J, the junction kept 13 bases outside the gene matches. CDR3 in amino acids: CASQRVSGGAVTDTQYF. The DNA of the CDR3 is TGTGCCAGCCAGCGGGTTAGCGGGGGGGCAGTCACAGATACGCAGTATTTT.

The CDR3, as DNA: TGTGCCAGCAGCCCTCCTCGGCTAGCGGGGGCTGAAGAGACCCAGTACTTC. Translating gives CASSPPRLAGAEETQYF. V gene TRBV6-2 or TRBV6-3 combines with J gene TRBJ2-5; TRBD2 matches 10 bases. The CDR3 length is 17 residues. The trim removed 6 bases at V and 3 bases at J, leaving 13 bases unmatched. CDR1 and CDR2 from the germline V gene are MNHEY and SVGEGT.